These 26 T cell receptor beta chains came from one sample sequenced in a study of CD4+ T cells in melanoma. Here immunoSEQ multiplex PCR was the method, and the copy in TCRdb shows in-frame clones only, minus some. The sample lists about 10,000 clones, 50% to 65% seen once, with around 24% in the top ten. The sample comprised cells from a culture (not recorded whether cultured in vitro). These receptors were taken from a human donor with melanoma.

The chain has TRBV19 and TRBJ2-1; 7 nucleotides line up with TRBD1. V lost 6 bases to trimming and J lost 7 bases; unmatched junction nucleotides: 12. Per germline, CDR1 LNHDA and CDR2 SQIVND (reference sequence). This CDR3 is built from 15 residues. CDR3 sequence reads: CASSTRGQWGNEQFF. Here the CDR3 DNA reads TGTGCCAGTAGCACCCGGGGACAGTGGGGGAATGAGCAGTTCTTC. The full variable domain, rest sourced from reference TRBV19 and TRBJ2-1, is DGGITQSPKYLFRKEGQNVTLSCEQNLNHDAMYWYRQDPGQGLRLIYYSQIVNDFQKGDIAEGYSVSREKKESFPLTVTSAQKNPTAFYLCASSTRGQWGNEQFFGPGTRLTVL.

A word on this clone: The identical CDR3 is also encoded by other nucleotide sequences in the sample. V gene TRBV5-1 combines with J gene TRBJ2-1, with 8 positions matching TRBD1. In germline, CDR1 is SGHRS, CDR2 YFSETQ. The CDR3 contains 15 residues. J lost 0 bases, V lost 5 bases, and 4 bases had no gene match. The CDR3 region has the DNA TGCGCCAGCAGTTCAGACAGGGGCTCCTACAATGAGCAGTTCTTC. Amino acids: CASSSDRGSYNEQFF.

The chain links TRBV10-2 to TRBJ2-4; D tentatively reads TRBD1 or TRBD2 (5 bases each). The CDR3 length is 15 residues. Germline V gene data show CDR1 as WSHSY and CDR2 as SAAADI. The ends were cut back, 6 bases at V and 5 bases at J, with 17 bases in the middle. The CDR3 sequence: CASRRGPGNENIQYF. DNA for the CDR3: TGCGCCAGCAGGAGGGGTCCCGGGAACGAAAACATTCAGTACTTC.

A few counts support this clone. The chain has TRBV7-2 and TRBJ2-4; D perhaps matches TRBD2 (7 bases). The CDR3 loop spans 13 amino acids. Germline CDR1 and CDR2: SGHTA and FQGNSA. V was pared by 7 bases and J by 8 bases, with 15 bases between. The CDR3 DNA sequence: TGTGCCAGCAAACAGGGAGGGTTGGACATTCAGTACTTC. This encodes CASKQGGLDIQYF.

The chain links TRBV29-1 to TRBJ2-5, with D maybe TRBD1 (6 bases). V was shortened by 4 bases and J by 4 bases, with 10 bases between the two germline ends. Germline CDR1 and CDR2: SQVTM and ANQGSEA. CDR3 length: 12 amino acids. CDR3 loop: CSVADSRETQYF. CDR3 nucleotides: TGCAGCGTTGCGGACAGCAGAGAGACCCAGTACTTC.

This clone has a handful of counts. DNA for the CDR3: TGTGCCAGCAGGGGGGCAGGGGAACAGCCCCAGCATTTT. This sequence encodes CASRGAGEQPQHF. This rearrangement joins TRBV27 to TRBJ1-5; D perhaps matches TRBD1 (6 bases). CDR1 is MNHEY and CDR2 is SMNVEV in the germline V gene (reference sequence). V gave up 6 bases and J gave up 7 bases, with 13 bases separating them. This CDR3 region has 13 residues.

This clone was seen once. As DNA, the CDR3 is TGTGCCAGCAGCCTATGGGACAGGGTCAACGAGCAGTACTTC. It specifies CASSLWDRVNEQYF. This chain joins TRBV7-2 and TRBJ2-7, with TRBD1 matching over 9 bases. This CDR3 is 14 amino acids long. V shed 5 bases, J shed 5 bases, and the junction held 7 bases outside the gene matches. Germline V gene lookup returns CDR1 SGHTA and CDR2 FQGNSA.

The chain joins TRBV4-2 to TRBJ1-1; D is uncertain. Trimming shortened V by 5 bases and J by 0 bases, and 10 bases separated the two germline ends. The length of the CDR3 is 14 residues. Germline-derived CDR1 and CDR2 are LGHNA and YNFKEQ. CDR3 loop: CASSLTAMNTEAFF. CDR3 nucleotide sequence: TGTGCCAGCAGCTTGACGGCTATGAACACTGAAGCTTTCTTT.

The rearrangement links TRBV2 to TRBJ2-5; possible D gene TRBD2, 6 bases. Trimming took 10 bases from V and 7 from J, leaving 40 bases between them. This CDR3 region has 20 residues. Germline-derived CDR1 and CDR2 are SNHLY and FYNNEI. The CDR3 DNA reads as TGTGCCACCGTGGAGGGGTTGACGGGCCGGGGCCAGTGGGCCAAAGTGACCCAGTACTTC. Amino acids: CATVEGLTGRGQWAKVTQYF.

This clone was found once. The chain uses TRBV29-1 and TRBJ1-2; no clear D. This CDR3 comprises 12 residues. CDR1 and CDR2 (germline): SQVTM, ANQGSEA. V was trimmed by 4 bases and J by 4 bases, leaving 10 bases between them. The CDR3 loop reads CSVVVEGYGYTF. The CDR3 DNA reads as TGCAGCGTTGTCGTCGAGGGCTATGGCTACACCTTC.

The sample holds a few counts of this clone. The CDR3 region has the DNA TGTGCCAGCAGCTTAATGGGTGGGCTCCGGAGACCGAATACCTACGAGCAGTACTTC. It is translated as CASSLMGGLRRPNTYEQYF. This rearrangement joins TRBV7-9 to TRBJ2-7; no definite D call. V was clipped by 2 bases and J by 2 bases, with 25 bases between them. CDR3 length: 19 amino acids. CDR1 SEHNR and CDR2 FQNEAQ come from the germline V gene (reference sequence).

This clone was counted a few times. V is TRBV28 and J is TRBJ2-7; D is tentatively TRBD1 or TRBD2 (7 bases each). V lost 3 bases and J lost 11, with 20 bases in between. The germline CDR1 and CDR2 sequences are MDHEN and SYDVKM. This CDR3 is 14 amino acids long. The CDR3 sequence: CASSFRGGTPPKYF. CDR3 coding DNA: TGTGCCAGCAGTTTCAGGGGGGGCACCCCTCCGAAGTACTTC.

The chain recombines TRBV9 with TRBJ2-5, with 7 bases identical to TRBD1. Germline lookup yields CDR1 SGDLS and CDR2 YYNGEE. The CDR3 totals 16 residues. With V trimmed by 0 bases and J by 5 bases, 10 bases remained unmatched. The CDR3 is CASSVGATGARETQYF. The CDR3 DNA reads TGTGCCAGCAGCGTAGGTGCAACAGGGGCGAGGGAGACCCAGTACTTC.

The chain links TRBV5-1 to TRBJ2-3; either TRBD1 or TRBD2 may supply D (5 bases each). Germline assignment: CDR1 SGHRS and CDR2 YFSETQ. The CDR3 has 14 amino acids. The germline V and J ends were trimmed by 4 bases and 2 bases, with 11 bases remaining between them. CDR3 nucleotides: TGCGCCAGCAGCGGGGGATTCTCCACAGATACGCAGTATTTT. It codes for CASSGGFSTDTQYF.

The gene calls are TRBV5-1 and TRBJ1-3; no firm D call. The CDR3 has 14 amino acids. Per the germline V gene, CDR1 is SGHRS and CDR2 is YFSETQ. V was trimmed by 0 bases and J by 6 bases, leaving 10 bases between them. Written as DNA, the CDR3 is TGCGCCAGCAGCTTGGACGCCACAACAAACACCATATATTTT. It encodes CASSLDATTNTIYF. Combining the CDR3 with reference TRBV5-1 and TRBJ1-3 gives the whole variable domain KAGVTQTPRYLIKTRGQQVTLSCSPISGHRSVSWYQQTPGQGLQFLFEYFSETQRNKGNFPGRFSGRQFSNSRSEMNVSTLELGDSALYLCASSLDATTNTIYFGEGSWLTVV.

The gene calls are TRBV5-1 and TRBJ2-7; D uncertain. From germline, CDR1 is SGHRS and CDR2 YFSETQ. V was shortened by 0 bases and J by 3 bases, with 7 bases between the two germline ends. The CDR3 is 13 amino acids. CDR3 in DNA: TGCGCCAGCAGCTTGGGTCAGATCTACGAGCAGTACTTC. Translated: CASSLGQIYEQYF.

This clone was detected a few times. The CDR3 is CSVVKGGEQYF. The CDR3 DNA follows: TGCAGCGTTGTTAAGGGAGGCGAGCAGTACTTC. The gene calls are TRBV29-1 and TRBJ2-7, with TRBD2 as a possible D gene (6 bases). Germline V CDR1 and CDR2: SQVTM, ANQGSEA. This CDR3 contains 11 residues. V was clipped by 4 bases and J by 6 bases, with 10 bases between them.

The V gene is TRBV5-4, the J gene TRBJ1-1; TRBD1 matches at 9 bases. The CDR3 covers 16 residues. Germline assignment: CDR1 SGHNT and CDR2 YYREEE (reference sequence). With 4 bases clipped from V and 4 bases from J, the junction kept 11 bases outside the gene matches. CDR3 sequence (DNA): TGTGCCAGCAGCCCGAAGGCAGGGACAGGGTCCACTGAAGCTTTCTTT. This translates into CASSPKAGTGSTEAFF.

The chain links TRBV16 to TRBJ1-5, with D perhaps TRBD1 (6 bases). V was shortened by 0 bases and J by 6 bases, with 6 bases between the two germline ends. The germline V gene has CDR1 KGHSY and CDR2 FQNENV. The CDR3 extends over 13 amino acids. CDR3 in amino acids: CASSQSGGQPQHF. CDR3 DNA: TGTGCCAGCAGCCAATCAGGGGGTCAGCCCCAGCATTTT.

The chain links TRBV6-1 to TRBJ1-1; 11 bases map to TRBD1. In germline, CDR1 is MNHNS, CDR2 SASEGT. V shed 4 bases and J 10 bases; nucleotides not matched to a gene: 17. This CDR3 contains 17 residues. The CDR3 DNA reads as TGTGCCAGCAGTGCTTCAGGAGGTCTCGGGACAGGGGGTGGAGCTTTCTTT. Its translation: CASSASGGLGTGGGAFF.

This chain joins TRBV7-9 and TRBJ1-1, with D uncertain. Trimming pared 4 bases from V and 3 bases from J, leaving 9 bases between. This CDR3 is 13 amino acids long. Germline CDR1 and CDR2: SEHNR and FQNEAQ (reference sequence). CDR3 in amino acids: CASSSVLDTEAFF. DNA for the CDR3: TGTGCCAGCAGCTCCGTCCTAGACACTGAAGCTTTCTTT.

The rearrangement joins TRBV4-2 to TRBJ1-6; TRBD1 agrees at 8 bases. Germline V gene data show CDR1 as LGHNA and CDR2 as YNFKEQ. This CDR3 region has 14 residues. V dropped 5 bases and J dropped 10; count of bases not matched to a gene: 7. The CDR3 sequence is CASSVTGEASPLHF. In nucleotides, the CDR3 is TGTGCCAGCAGCGTGACAGGGGAAGCCTCACCCCTCCACTTT.

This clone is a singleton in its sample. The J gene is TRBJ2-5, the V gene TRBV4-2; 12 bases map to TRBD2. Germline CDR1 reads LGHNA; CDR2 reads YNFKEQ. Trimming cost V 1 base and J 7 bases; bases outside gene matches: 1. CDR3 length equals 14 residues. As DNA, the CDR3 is TGTGCCAGCAGCCAAGCTAGCGGGGGGGGGACCCAGTACTTC. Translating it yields CASSQASGGGTQYF.

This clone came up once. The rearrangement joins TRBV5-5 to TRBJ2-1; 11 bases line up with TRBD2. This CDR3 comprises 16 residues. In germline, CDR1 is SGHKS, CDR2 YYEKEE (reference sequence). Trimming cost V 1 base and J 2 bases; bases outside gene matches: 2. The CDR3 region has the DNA TGTGCCAGCAGCTTGTCTAGCGGGGGGACCTACAATGAGCAGTTCTTC. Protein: CASSLSSGGTYNEQFF.

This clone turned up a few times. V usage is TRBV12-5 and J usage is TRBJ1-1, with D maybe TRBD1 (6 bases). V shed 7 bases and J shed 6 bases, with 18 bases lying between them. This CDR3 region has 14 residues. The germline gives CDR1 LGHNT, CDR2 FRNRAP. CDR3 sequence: CASVTLDRFPEAFF. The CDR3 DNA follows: TGTGCTAGTGTTACTCTCGACAGGTTCCCTGAAGCTTTCTTT.

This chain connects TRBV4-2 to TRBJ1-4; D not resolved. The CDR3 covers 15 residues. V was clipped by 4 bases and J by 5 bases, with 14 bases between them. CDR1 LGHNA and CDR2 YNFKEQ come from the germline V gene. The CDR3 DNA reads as TGTGCCAGCAGCCGATCGGAGGCCATAAATGAAAAACTGTTTTTT. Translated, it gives CASSRSEAINEKLFF.